The sequence of this TCR beta chain was determined in a study of blood T cell repertoires in COVID-19. This clone has a handful of counts. Produced via immunoSEQ multiplex PCR; TCRdb's table is partial and in-frame only. The table records approximately 38,000 clones, about 91% of them present only once. The length of the CDR3 is 15 residues. Trimming left V 0 bases short and J 0 bases short, with 9 bases between. Germline V lookup: CDR1 LNHNV, CDR2 YYDKDF (reference sequence). Sequencing was performed on peripheral blood. The TCR was taken from a human donor in a cohort sampled during active COVID-19. The J gene is TRBJ2-7, the V gene TRBV15; D is possibly TRBD1 (6 bases). CDR3 bases: TGTGCCACCAGCAGAGATATGGGGGCCTCCTACGAGCAGTACTTC. Amino acid sequence: CATSRDMGASYEQYF.